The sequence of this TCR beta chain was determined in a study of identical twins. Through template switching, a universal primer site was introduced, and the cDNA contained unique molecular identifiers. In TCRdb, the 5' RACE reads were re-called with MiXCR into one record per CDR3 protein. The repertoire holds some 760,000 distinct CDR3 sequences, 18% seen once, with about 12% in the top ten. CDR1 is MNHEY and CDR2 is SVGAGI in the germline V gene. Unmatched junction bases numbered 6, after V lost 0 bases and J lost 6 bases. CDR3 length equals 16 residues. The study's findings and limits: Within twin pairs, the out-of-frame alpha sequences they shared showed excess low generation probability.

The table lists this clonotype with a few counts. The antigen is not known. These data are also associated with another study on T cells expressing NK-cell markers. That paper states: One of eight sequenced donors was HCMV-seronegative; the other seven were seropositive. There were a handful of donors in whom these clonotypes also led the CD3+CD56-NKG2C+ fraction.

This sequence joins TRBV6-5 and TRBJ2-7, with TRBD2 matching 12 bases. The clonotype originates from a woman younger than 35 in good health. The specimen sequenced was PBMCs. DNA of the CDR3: TGTGCCAGCAGTTACTCAGCACTAGCGGGAGGATCCGAGCAGTACTTC. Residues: CASSYSALAGGSEQYF.